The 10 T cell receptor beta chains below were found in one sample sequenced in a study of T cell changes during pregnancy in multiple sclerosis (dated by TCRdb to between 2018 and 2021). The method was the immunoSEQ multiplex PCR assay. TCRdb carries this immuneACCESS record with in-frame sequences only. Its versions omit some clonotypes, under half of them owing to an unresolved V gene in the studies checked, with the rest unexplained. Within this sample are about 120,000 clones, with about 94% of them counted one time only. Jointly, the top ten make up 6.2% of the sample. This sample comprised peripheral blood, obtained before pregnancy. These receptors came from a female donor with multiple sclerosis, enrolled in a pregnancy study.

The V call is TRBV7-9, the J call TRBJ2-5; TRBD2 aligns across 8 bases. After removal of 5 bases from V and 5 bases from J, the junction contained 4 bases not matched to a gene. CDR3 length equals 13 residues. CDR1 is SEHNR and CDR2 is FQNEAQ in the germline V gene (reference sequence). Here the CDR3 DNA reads TGTGCCAGCAGCCGGGGGGGTGAGGAGACCCAGTACTTC. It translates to CASSRGGEETQYF.

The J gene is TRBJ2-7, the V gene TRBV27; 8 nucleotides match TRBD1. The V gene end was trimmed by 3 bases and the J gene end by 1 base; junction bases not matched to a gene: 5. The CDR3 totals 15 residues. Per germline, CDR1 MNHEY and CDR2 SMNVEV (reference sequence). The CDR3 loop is CASSFRGQVSYEQYF. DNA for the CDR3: TGTGCCAGCAGTTTTCGGGGACAGGTTTCCTACGAGCAGTACTTC.

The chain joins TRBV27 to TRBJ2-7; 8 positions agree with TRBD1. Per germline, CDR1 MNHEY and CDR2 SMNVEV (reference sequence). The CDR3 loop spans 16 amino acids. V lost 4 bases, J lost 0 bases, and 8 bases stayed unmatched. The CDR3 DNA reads TGTGCCAGCAGTTCATCCCGACAGGGGAGCTCCTACGAGCAGTACTTC. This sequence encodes CASSSSRQGSSYEQYF.

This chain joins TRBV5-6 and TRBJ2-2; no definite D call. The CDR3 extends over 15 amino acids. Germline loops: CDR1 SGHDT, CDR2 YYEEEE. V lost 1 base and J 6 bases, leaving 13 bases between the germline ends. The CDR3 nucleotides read TGTGCCAGCAGCTTGCTAGTAACGTCACCCGGGGAGCTGTTTTTT. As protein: CASSLLVTSPGELFF.

CDR3 DNA sequence: TGCGCCAGCAGCTTTAATTCACAGGGGCGGGATGAGCAGTTCTTC. It is translated as CASSFNSQGRDEQFF. V and J are TRBV5-1 and TRBJ2-1, with TRBD1 identical over 7 bases. Germline V gives CDR1 SGHRS, CDR2 YFSETQ. Unmatched junction bases numbered 10, after V lost 2 bases and J lost 8 bases. This CDR3 contains 15 residues.

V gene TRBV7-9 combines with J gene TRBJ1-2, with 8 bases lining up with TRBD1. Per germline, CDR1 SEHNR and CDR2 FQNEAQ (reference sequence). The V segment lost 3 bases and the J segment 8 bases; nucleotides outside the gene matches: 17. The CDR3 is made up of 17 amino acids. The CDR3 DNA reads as TGTGCCAGCAGCTTTGTGATAAGGTCGGACAGGGTCGAGGGCTACACCTTC. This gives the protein CASSFVIRSDRVEGYTF.

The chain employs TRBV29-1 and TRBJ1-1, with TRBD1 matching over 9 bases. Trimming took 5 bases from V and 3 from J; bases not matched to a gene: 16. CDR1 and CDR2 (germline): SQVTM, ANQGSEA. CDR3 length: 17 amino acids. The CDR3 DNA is TGCAGCGTTTCCCCCGTCCGGACAGGGGCAAAGGACACTGAAGCTTTCTTT. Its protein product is CSVSPVRTGAKDTEAFF.

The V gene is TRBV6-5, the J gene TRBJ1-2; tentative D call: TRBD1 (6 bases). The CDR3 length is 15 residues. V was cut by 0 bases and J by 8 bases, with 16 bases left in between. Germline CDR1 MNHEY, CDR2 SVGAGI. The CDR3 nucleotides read TGTGCCAGCAGTTACTCGTGGGGGCGAGATTCCGGCTACACCTTC. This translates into CASSYSWGRDSGYTF.

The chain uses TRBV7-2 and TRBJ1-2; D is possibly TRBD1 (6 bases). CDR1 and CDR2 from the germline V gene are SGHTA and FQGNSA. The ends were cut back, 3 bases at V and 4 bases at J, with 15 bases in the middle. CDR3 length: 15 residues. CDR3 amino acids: CASSLDTGSGYGYTF. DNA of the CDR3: TGTGCCAGCAGCTTGGATACAGGGTCGGGCTATGGCTACACCTTC.

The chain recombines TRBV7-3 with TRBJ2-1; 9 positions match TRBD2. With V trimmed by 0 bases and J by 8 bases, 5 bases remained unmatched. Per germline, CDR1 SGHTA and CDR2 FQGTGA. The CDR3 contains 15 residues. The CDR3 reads CASSLTAGGSYEQFF. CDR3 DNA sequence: TGTGCCAGCAGCTTAACGGCGGGAGGGTCGTATGAGCAGTTCTTC.